A single sample is the source of the 23 T cell receptor beta chains below, sequenced in a study of blood T cell repertoires in COVID-19. Sequencing was performed with immunoSEQ multiplex PCR; in TCRdb, only in-frame clones are kept and a portion is missing. Of over 200,000 clones in the sample, approximately 82% were seen once. Sequencing was performed on peripheral blood. These receptors came from a man aged 40-50 years who had recovered from COVID-19.

This chain links TRBV18 with TRBJ2-3; D unclear. This CDR3 has 14 amino acids. V lost 6 bases to trimming and J lost 4 bases, with 14 bases between them. Germline CDR1 KGHSH, CDR2 LQKENI. This chain's CDR3 is CASSLSPNSDTQYF. As DNA, the CDR3 is TGTGCCAGCTCCCTCTCACCTAACTCAGATACGCAGTATTTT.

V usage is TRBV24-1 and J usage is TRBJ2-2, with TRBD2 matching over 9 bases. Unmatched junction bases numbered 9, after V lost 9 bases and J lost 8 bases. The CDR3 consists of 14 residues. Germline values: CDR1 KGHDR, CDR2 SFDVKD. This chain's CDR3 is CATRGLATMGELFF. CDR3 nucleotide sequence: TGTGCCACCCGCGGACTAGCGACCATGGGGGAGCTGTTTTTT.

The V and J genes are TRBV5-1 and TRBJ2-7; tentatively, D is TRBD2 (6 bases). The germline CDR1 and CDR2 sequences are SGHRS and YFSETQ. This CDR3 has 15 residues. The ends were cut back, 3 bases at V and 6 bases at J, with 19 bases in the middle. CDR3 sequence (DNA): TGCGCCAGCAGCTCCGGACTATTTCTGGGCGGCGAGCAGTACTTC. Its translation is CASSSGLFLGGEQYF.

The V call is TRBV24-1, the J call TRBJ2-1; tentative D call: TRBD2 (6 bases). The V and J ends lost 4 bases and 7 bases respectively, with 16 bases between them. From germline, CDR1 is KGHDR and CDR2 SFDVKD. The CDR3 covers 15 residues. The CDR3 reads CATSDPGRTKNEQFF. In DNA form, the CDR3 reads TGTGCCACCAGTGACCCCGGGAGAACTAAGAATGAGCAGTTCTTC.

V gene TRBV6-2 or TRBV6-3 combines with J gene TRBJ2-4; 13 nucleotides align to TRBD2. Germline V CDR1 and CDR2: MNHEY, SVGEGT. This CDR3 contains 18 residues. V lost 2 bases to trimming and J lost 7 bases; unmatched junction nucleotides: 11. For the CDR3, the DNA is TGTGCCAGCAGTTACCTGACTAGCGGGGGGCCCGCTTGGAACATTCAGTACTTC. The encoded protein is CASSYLTSGGPAWNIQYF.

J is TRBJ1-2 and V is TRBV3-1 (or the pseudogene TRBV3-2); D gene unclear. This CDR3 is 12 amino acids long. Trimming shortened V by 2 bases and J by 4 bases, and 5 bases separated the two germline ends. Germline loops: CDR1 LGHDT, CDR2 YNNKEL (reference sequence). CDR3 bases: TGTGCCAGCAGCCAATATCCCTATGGCTACACCTTC. Translating it yields CASSQYPYGYTF.

This clone turned up a few times. The chain carries TRBV7-9 and TRBJ1-6; a weak D match, TRBD1 (5 bases). V was clipped by 7 bases and J by 11 bases, with 21 bases between them. The CDR3 has 15 amino acids. Per the germline V gene, CDR1 is SEHNR and CDR2 is FQNEAQ (reference sequence). CDR3 region: CASNYGEGVLPPLHF. The CDR3 bases are TGTGCCAGCAACTATGGGGAAGGGGTACTCCCACCCCTCCACTTT.

The chain combines TRBV7-8 with TRBJ1-5, with D perhaps TRBD1 (5 bases). This CDR3 has 14 residues. CDR1 is SGHVS and CDR2 is FQNEAQ in the germline V gene. Trimming took off 4 bases at V and 9 bases at J, with 16 bases between the two ends. This CDR3 reads CASSSFQGPLPQHF. The CDR3 bases are TGTGCCAGCAGCTCCTTTCAGGGCCCGTTGCCCCAGCATTTT.

The chain has TRBV2 and TRBJ2-7; TRBD1 agrees at 9 bases. CDR3 length: 14 residues. Germline V gene data show CDR1 as SNHLY and CDR2 as FYNNEI. The trim removed 6 bases at V and 2 bases at J, leaving 5 bases unmatched. Here the CDR3 reads CASRATGGAYEQYF. DNA of the CDR3: TGTGCCAGCAGAGCCACAGGGGGCGCCTACGAGCAGTACTTC.

This clone was found once. The chain is built from TRBV10-1 and TRBJ1-1; no reliable D call. The CDR3 length is 15 residues. Germline lookup yields CDR1 WNHNN and CDR2 SYGVQD (reference sequence). V shed 0 bases and J shed 3 bases, with 11 bases lying between them. The CDR3: CASSESIGGYTEAFF. DNA for the CDR3: TGCGCCAGCAGTGAGTCGATAGGAGGGTACACTGAAGCTTTCTTT.

The chain carries TRBV7-9 and TRBJ2-7; TRBD1 is a possible D gene (5 bases). The CDR3 runs to 14 residues. The V end lost 4 bases, the J end lost 1 base, and 11 bases lay between the germline ends. The germline CDR1 and CDR2 sequences are SEHNR and FQNEAQ (reference sequence). The CDR3 reads CASSSSTVSYEQYF. CDR3 in DNA: TGTGCCAGCAGCTCTTCGACAGTATCCTACGAGCAGTACTTC.

This clone has only one observation. This sample also contains other DNA sequences that code for the same CDR3. The CDR3 loop reads CASSLSRGTDTQYF. The CDR3 DNA reads TGTGCCAGCAGTTTATCGCGGGGCACAGATACGCAGTATTTT. The chain joins TRBV27 to TRBJ2-3, with D possibly TRBD2 on 5 matching bases. The CDR3 totals 14 residues. Germline-derived CDR1 and CDR2 are MNHEY and SMNVEV (reference sequence). V gave up 0 bases and J gave up 1 base, with 5 bases separating them.

In its sample, this clone was seen a few times. The CDR3, as DNA: TGCGCCAGCAGCCAAGGGGGACAAAGGCGAGGCACTGAAGCTTTCTTT. It encodes CASSQGGQRRGTEAFF. V gene TRBV4-1 combines with J gene TRBJ1-1; tentative D call: TRBD1 (6 bases). The CDR3 spans 16 residues. Germline V lookup: CDR1 MGHRA, CDR2 YSYEKL. V lost 1 base to trimming and J lost 4 bases, with 16 bases between them.

V gene TRBV18 combines with J gene TRBJ1-2, with no clear D. The CDR3 runs 15 residues. Trimming left V 6 bases short and J 8 bases short, with 22 bases between. Germline CDR1 is KGHSH and CDR2 is LQKENI. For the CDR3, the DNA is TGTGCCAGCTCCCCGAACCCTCAAGGGTCTAGCGGCTACACCTTC. Translation gives CASSPNPQGSSGYTF.

V is TRBV14 and J is TRBJ2-3; TRBD1 agrees at 7 bases. CDR3 length equals 13 residues. Germline lookup yields CDR1 SGHDN and CDR2 FVKESK. V gave up 4 bases and J gave up 9 bases; unmatched junction bases: 7. In DNA, the CDR3 is TGTGCCAGCAGCCCGACAGGGAACCCGACGCAGTATTTT. It specifies CASSPTGNPTQYF.

With regard to this clone: Other nucleotide sequences in the sample specify the same CDR3. This chain joins TRBV11-2 and TRBJ1-1; the D is unclear. CDR3 length: 13 amino acids. Trimming left V 0 bases short and J 5 bases short, with 7 bases between. Per the germline V gene, CDR1 is SGHAT and CDR2 is FQNNGV. CDR3 region: CASSLESWTEAFF. CDR3 sequence (DNA): TGTGCCAGCAGCTTAGAGAGTTGGACTGAAGCTTTCTTT.

This clone has just one count. This sequence joins TRBV5-6 and TRBJ2-1; 7 bases align to TRBD2. In germline, CDR1 is SGHDT, CDR2 YYEEEE. The CDR3 extends over 13 amino acids. Germline trimming cut 4 bases from V and 15 bases from J; bases unmatched to any gene: 13. The DNA of the CDR3 is TGTGCCAGCAGCCCCGTTAACAGCGGGATTCGGTTCTTC. This encodes CASSPVNSGIRFF.

The J gene is TRBJ2-7, the V gene TRBV18; D possibly corresponds to TRBD2 (6 bases). CDR1 is KGHSH, CDR2 LQKENI, per germline. The V end was cut by 0 bases, the J end by 6 bases, with 18 bases between. The CDR3 runs 16 residues. The CDR3 reads CASSPPDGATSREQYF. The CDR3 DNA is TGTGCCAGCTCACCACCGGATGGGGCCACTAGCCGCGAGCAGTACTTC.

V is TRBV19 and J is TRBJ2-3; 7 bases match TRBD2. V was pared by 5 bases and J by 6 bases, with 5 bases of the junction left unmatched. This CDR3 spans 13 amino acids. Germline CDR1 reads LNHDA; CDR2 reads SQIVND (reference sequence). The CDR3 DNA is TGTGCCAGTAGTTCTCGGCGGGGGGATACGCAGTATTTT. Translation: CASSSRRGDTQYF.

This chain joins TRBV12-3 or TRBV12-4 and TRBJ1-1; no clear D. The CDR3 is 12 residues long. Trimming removed 1 base at V and 7 bases at J, with 7 bases between. The CDR3: CASSLVRGEAFF. The CDR3, as DNA: TGTGCCAGCAGTTTAGTGCGGGGTGAAGCTTTCTTT.

This clone has only a few counts. The rearrangement uses TRBV5-4 and TRBJ2-5; D uncertain. Germline V gene sequence: CDR1 SGHNT, CDR2 YYREEE (reference sequence). This CDR3 has 13 amino acids. V shed 9 bases and J shed 2 bases, with 14 bases lying between them. The CDR3, as DNA: TGTGCCACCCCTGGGCTGAGTCAAGAGACCCAGTACTTC. It encodes CATPGLSQETQYF.

The chain uses TRBV5-6 and TRBJ2-7; tentatively, D is TRBD1 (5 bases). CDR3 length: 12 residues. Germline V lookup: CDR1 SGHDT, CDR2 YYEEEE. V was cut by 1 base and J by 8 bases, with 10 bases left in between. The CDR3 DNA reads as TGTGCCAGCAGCTTGAAGGGGTGGCAGCAGTACTTC. It translates to CASSLKGWQQYF.

The V and J genes are TRBV5-6 and TRBJ1-2, with D perhaps matching TRBD1 (6 bases). Germline values: CDR1 SGHDT, CDR2 YYEEEE. This CDR3 is 15 amino acids long. Trimming stripped 3 bases from V and 4 bases from J, with 16 bases between. Here the CDR3 reads CASSSTGITGYGYTF. CDR3 DNA sequence: TGTGCCAGCAGCTCGACAGGAATTACGGGCTATGGCTACACCTTC.